A single T cell receptor (beta chain) is shown here with its context. This sample was taken from a study of cytomegalovirus exposure and HLA in healthy donors. At the level of the study: For the approximately 430 genotyped donors, more than 80% fell within the Caucasian-associated ancestry cluster.

Germline CDR1 is SGHVS and CDR2 is FNYEAQ. Unmatched junction bases numbered 5, after V lost 3 bases and J lost 3 bases. There are 14 residues in the CDR3. The PCR ran on 60 Vbeta and 13 Jbeta primers. Method: immunoSEQ multiplex PCR; TCRdb's copy keeps in-frame clones and lacks some. The profile covers about 260,000 clones, with around four fifths appearing a single time and approximately 2% taken by the ten largest. The rearrangement links TRBV7-6 to TRBJ2-7; 7 bases map to TRBD1. This clonotype was obtained from a middle-aged woman in good health and CMV-seropositive. Input material: PBMCs. The CDR3 DNA sequence: TGTGCCAGCAGCTTGGGCCGGGACAGCTACGAGCAGTACTTC. The encoded protein is CASSLGRDSYEQYF.